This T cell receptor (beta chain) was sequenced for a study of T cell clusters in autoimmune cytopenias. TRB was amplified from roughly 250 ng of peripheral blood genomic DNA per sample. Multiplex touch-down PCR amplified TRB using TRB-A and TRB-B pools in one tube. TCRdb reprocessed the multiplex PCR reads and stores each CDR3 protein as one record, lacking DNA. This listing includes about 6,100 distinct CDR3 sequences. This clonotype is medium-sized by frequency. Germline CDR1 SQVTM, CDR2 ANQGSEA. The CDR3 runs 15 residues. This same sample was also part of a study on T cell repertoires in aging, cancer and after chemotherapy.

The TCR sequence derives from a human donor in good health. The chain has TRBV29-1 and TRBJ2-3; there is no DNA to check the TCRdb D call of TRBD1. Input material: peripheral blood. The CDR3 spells CSVNGQGAGTDTQYF.